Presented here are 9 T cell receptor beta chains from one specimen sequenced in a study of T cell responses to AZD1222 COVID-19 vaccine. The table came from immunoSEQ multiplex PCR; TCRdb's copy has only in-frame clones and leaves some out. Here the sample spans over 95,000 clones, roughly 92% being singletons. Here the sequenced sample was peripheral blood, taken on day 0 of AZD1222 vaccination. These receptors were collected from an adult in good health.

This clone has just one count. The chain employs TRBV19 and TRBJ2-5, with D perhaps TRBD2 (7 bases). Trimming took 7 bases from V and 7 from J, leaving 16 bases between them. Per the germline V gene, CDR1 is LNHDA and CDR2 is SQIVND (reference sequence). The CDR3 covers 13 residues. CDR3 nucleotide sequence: TGTGCCAGTAATAGGGGGGGCCGCGGGACCCAGTACTTC. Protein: CASNRGGRGTQYF. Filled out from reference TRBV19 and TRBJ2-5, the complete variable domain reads DGGITQSPKYLFRKEGQNVTLSCEQNLNHDAMYWYRQDPGQGLRLIYYSQIVNDFQKGDIAEGYSVSREKKESFPLTVTSAQKNPTAFYLCASNRGGRGTQYFGPGTRLLVL.

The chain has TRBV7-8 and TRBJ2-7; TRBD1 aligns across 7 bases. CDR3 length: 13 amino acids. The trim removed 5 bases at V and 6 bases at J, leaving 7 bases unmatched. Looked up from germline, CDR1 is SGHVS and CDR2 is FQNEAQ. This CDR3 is CASSRDRVREQYF. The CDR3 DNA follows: TGTGCCAGCAGCCGTGACAGGGTACGCGAGCAGTACTTC. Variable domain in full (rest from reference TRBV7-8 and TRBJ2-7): GAGVSQSPRYKVAKRGQDVALRCDPISGHVSLFWYQQALGQGPEFLTYFQNEAQLDKSGLPSDRFFAERPEGSVSTLKIQRTQQEDSAVYLCASSRDRVREQYFGPGTRLTVT.

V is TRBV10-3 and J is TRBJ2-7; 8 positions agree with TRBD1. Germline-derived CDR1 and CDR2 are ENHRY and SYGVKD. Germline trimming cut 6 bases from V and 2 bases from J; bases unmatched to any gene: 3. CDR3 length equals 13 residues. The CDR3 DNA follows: TGTGCCATCAGATTGGACAGGGCCTACGAGCAGTACTTC. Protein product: CAIRLDRAYEQYF.

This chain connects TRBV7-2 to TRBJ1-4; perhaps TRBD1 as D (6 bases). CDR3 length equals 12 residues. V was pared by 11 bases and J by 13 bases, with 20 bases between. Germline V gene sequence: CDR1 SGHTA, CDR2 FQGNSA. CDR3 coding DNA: TGTGCCGGCGGCGGGCAGGGGATGGTACTGTTTTTT. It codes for CAGGGQGMVLFF.

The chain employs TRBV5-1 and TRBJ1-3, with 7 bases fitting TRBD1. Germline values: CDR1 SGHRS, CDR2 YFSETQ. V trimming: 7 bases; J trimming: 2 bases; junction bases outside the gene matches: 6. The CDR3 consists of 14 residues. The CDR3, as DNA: TGCGCCAGCTCGGAGGGGGCGGCTGGAAACACCATATATTTT. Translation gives CASSEGAAGNTIYF. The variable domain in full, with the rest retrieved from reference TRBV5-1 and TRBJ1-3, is KAGVTQTPRYLIKTRGQQVTLSCSPISGHRSVSWYQQTPGQGLQFLFEYFSETQRNKGNFPGRFSGRQFSNSRSEMNVSTLELGDSALYLCASSEGAAGNTIYFGEGSWLTVV.

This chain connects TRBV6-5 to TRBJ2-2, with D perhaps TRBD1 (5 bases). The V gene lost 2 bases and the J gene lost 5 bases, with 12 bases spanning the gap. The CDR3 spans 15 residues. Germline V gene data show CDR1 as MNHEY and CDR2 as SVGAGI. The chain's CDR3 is CASSYRSGPTGELFF. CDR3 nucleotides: TGTGCCAGCAGTTACAGGTCAGGGCCTACCGGGGAGCTGTTTTTT.

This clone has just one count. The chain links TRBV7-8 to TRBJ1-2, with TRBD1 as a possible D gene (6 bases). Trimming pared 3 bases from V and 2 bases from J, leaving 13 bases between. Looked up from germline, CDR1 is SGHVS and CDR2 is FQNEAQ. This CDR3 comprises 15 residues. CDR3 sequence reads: CASSFPRTANYGYTF. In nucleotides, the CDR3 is TGTGCCAGCAGCTTTCCCCGGACAGCAAACTATGGCTACACCTTC.

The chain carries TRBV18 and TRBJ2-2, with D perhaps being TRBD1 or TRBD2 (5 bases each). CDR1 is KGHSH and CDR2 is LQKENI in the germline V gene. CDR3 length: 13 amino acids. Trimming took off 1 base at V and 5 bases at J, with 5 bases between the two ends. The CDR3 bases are TGTGCCAGCTCACCACGGGGGACCGGGGAGCTGTTTTTT. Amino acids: CASSPRGTGELFF.

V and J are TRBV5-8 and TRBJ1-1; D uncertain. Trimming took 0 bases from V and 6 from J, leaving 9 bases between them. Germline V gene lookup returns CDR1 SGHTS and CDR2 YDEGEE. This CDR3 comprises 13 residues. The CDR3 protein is CASSLEAISEAFF. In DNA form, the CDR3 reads TGTGCCAGCAGCTTGGAGGCTATATCTGAAGCTTTCTTT.